The 18 T cell receptor beta chains in this list originate from one sample, sequenced in a study of blood T cells in healthy people across ages. Then a second PCR, running about 7 to 11 cycles, was carried out with a sample-barcoded 5' primer and a J-beta primer mix. TCRdb recomputed calls from the 5' RACE reads with MiXCR, one row per CDR3 protein. This table has approximately 800,000 distinct CDR3 sequences, more than 20% appearing once. A further study also used this sample, focusing on T cells of mothers and their children.

Sequences were obtained from blood. These receptors were obtained from a boy younger than 18 in good health.

This clonotype appeared a few times. The V gene is TRBV28, the J gene TRBJ1-5, with D maybe TRBD1 (5 bases). In germline, CDR1 is MDHEN, CDR2 SYDVKM. CDR3 length: 13 amino acids. Trimming left V 9 bases short and J 4 bases short, with 13 bases between. CDR3 sequence reads: CASLGTQNQPQHF. The CDR3 nucleotides read TGTGCCAGTCTCGGGACCCAGAATCAGCCCCAGCATTTT.

This clonotype was found a few times. The chain couples TRBV11-2 to TRBJ2-7; D not certain. Trimming took off 3 bases at V and 5 bases at J, with 17 bases between the two ends. Per germline, CDR1 SGHAT and CDR2 FQNNGV. This CDR3 has 15 amino acids. Here the CDR3 reads CASSFGRRLDHEQYF. CDR3 nucleotides: TGTGCCAGCAGCTTCGGACGACGCCTTGACCACGAGCAGTACTTC. The variable domain in full, completed from reference TRBV11-2 and TRBJ2-7, reads EAGVAQSPRYKIIEKRQSVAFWCNPISGHATLYWYQQILGQGPKLLIQFQNNGVVDDSQLPKDRFSAERLKGVDSTLKIQPAKLEDSAVYLCASSFGRRLDHEQYFGPGTRLTVT.

This clonotype was observed a handful of times. The chain recombines TRBV6-5 with TRBJ2-5; 7 bases fit TRBD1. The CDR3 is 16 residues long. Germline CDR1 reads MNHEY; CDR2 reads SVGAGI. The V and J ends lost 1 base and 1 base, in that order; junction bases with no gene match: 6. CDR3 sequence: CASSYFWDRPQETQYF. The DNA for the CDR3 is TGTGCCAGCAGTTACTTTTGGGACAGACCCCAAGAGACCCAGTACTTC.

V is TRBV29-1 and J is TRBJ2-3; perhaps TRBD2 as D (5 bases). The V gene lost 6 bases and the J gene lost 6 bases, with 16 bases spanning the gap. The germline gives CDR1 SQVTM, CDR2 ANQGSEA. This CDR3 region has 13 residues. CDR3 sequence reads: CSVPADYSDTQYF. CDR3 bases: TGCAGCGTCCCCGCCGACTACTCTGATACGCAGTATTTT.

The gene calls are TRBV7-3 and TRBJ2-1, with 7 bases fitting TRBD2. Trimming took 4 bases from V and 8 from J; bases not matched to a gene: 17. CDR3 length: 17 amino acids. The germline CDR1 and CDR2 sequences are SGHTA and FQGTGA. The CDR3 loop reads CASSSSGRTISLDEQFF. Here the CDR3 DNA reads TGTGCCAGCAGCTCCTCCGGGAGGACTATTTCTCTCGATGAGCAGTTCTTC.

V is TRBV20-1 and J is TRBJ1-2; 9 bases are shared with TRBD1. After removal of 0 bases from V and 3 bases from J, the junction contained 5 bases not matched to a gene. There are 15 residues in the CDR3. Looked up from germline, CDR1 is DFQATT and CDR2 is SNEGSKA (reference sequence). CDR3 loop: CSARDYRTGDYGYTF. The CDR3 coding sequence is TGCAGTGCTAGAGACTACCGGACAGGGGACTATGGCTACACCTTC.

This chain links TRBV6-2 or TRBV6-3 with TRBJ2-7, with TRBD2 matching over 10 bases. The CDR3 contains 15 residues. Trimming took 2 bases from V and 4 from J; bases not matched to a gene: 5. Germline-derived CDR1 and CDR2 are MNHEY and SVGEGT. The CDR3 loop reads CASSYTSGEVYEQYF. Written as DNA, the CDR3 is TGTGCCAGCAGTTACACTAGCGGGGAAGTTTACGAGCAGTACTTC.

The V gene is TRBV20-1, the J gene TRBJ2-1, with D possibly matching TRBD2 (5 bases). CDR1 and CDR2 (germline): DFQATT, SNEGSKA (reference sequence). The length of the CDR3 is 14 residues. The V and J ends lost 1 base and 3 bases respectively, with 10 bases between them. The CDR3 region has the DNA TGCAGTGCTAGAGGGGGAGAACTCTACAATGAGCAGTTCTTC. This sequence encodes CSARGGELYNEQFF.

V usage is TRBV6-2 or TRBV6-3 and J usage is TRBJ1-1; perhaps TRBD1 as D (5 bases). The CDR3 contains 15 residues. The ends were cut back, 8 bases at V and 0 bases at J, with 16 bases in the middle. Looked up from germline, CDR1 is MNHEY and CDR2 is SVGEGT. CDR3 DNA sequence: TGTGCCAGCCGGCTGACGGGGACCTTGAACACTGAAGCTTTCTTT. Translating it yields CASRLTGTLNTEAFF.

The V call is TRBV6-5, the J call TRBJ2-7, with D perhaps TRBD2 (6 bases). CDR3 length equals 14 residues. Germline V lookup: CDR1 MNHEY, CDR2 SVGAGI. V was pared by 4 bases and J by 0 bases, with 10 bases between. The chain's CDR3 is CASSSQDYSYEQYF. CDR3 nucleotide sequence: TGTGCCAGCAGTTCTCAGGACTACTCCTACGAGCAGTACTTC.

This clonotype appeared a few times. The chain couples TRBV9 to TRBJ2-1; 10 positions agree with TRBD2. With 0 bases clipped from V and 10 bases from J, the junction kept 4 bases outside the gene matches. The CDR3 sequence is 14 residues long. Germline CDR1 is SGDLS and CDR2 is YYNGEE. The CDR3, as DNA: TGTGCCAGCAGCGTAGGCCTAGCGGGAGTCGAGCAGTTCTTC. Translation: CASSVGLAGVEQFF. The full variable domain, in which reference TRBV9 and TRBJ2-1 provide the parts outside the CDR3, is DSGVTQTPKHLITATGQRVTLRCSPRSGDLSVYWYQQSLDQGLQFLIQYYNGEERAKGNILERFSAQQFPDLHSELNLSSLELGDSALYFCASSVGLAGVEQFFGPGTRLTVL.

This clonotype was detected a few times. The V call is TRBV4-3, the J call TRBJ2-1; 14 bases match TRBD2. In germline, CDR1 is LGHNA, CDR2 YSLEER. V trimming: 4 bases; J trimming: 4 bases; junction bases outside the gene matches: 9. The CDR3 is 18 amino acids. CDR3 sequence (DNA): TGCGCCAGCAGCCCTCGACTAGCGGGGGGGCCGGGGTACAATGAGCAGTTCTTC. This sequence encodes CASSPRLAGGPGYNEQFF.

The chain couples TRBV27 to TRBJ2-3, with D tentatively TRBD2 (5 bases). Trimming took off 4 bases at V and 0 bases at J, with 8 bases between the two ends. This CDR3 spans 14 amino acids. Germline CDR1 is MNHEY and CDR2 is SMNVEV (reference sequence). DNA of the CDR3: TGTGCCAGCAGTTCTGAGCGGAGCACAGATACGCAGTATTTT. The encoded protein is CASSSERSTDTQYF.

This chain connects TRBV6-2 or TRBV6-3 to TRBJ2-2; D is perhaps TRBD1 (7 bases). V was clipped by 5 bases and J by 6 bases, with 16 bases between them. CDR1 is MNHEY, CDR2 SVGEGT, per germline. This CDR3 has 15 amino acids. The CDR3, as DNA: TGTGCCAGCAGTCGGATAGACAGGGACTCCGGGGAGCTGTTTTTT. It codes for CASSRIDRDSGELFF.

V and J are TRBV30 and TRBJ1-1; TRBD1 is a possible D gene (5 bases). Germline CDR1 is GTSNPN and CDR2 is SVGIG (reference sequence). Trimming took off 3 bases at V and 4 bases at J, with 15 bases between the two ends. CDR3 length: 14 residues. The CDR3 region is CAWSMGVKGTEAFF. The CDR3, as DNA: TGTGCCTGGAGCATGGGGGTGAAAGGCACTGAAGCTTTCTTT. The complete variable domain, with remaining parts taken from reference TRBV30 and TRBJ1-1, reads SQTIHQWPATLVQPVGSPLSLECTVEGTSNPNLYWYRQAAGRGLQLLFYSVGIGQISSEVPQNLSASRPQDRQFILSSKKLLLSDSGFYLCAWSMGVKGTEAFFGQGTRLTVV.

This clonotype has more than one count but fewer than ten. Here the CDR3 reads CASRADITSTDTQYF. Here the CDR3 DNA reads TGTGCCAGCAGAGCGGACATTACTAGCACAGATACGCAGTATTTT. This chain links TRBV2 with TRBJ2-3; D may match TRBD1 or TRBD2 (5 bases each). V lost 6 bases and J lost 0, with 13 bases in between. The CDR3 covers 15 residues. In germline, CDR1 is SNHLY, CDR2 FYNNEI.

This chain joins TRBV28 and TRBJ2-7; D gene uncertain. The CDR3 extends over 12 amino acids. Germline-derived CDR1 and CDR2 are MDHEN and SYDVKM. Trimming took off 6 bases at V and 9 bases at J, with 15 bases between the two ends. The CDR3 DNA reads TGTGCCAGCAGGTCAGACATCGTAGGGCAGTACTTC. Amino acids: CASRSDIVGQYF.

The chain has TRBV28 and TRBJ2-2; D is perhaps TRBD2 (6 bases). Germline V gives CDR1 MDHEN, CDR2 SYDVKM. This CDR3 is 14 amino acids long. Trimming cost V 7 bases and J 1 base, with 10 bases left between them. CDR3 sequence (DNA): TGTGCCAGCACCCAGGGACTGAACACCGGGGAGCTGTTTTTT. This codes for CASTQGLNTGELFF.